This T cell receptor beta chain was identified in a study of T-cell memory formation after mild COVID-19. This clonotype was seen more than once but under ten times. Germline V gene sequence: CDR1 SNHLY, CDR2 FYNNEI. The CDR3 has 14 amino acids. Trimming took 6 bases from V and 4 from J; bases not matched to a gene: 7. TCRdb analysed the 5' RACE reads with MiXCR anew, one entry per CDR3 protein. The table lists 270,000 or so distinct CDR3 sequences, roughly 17% of them singletons. The sequence came from a man younger than 30 who had mild COVID-19 (a few samples of this study predate the infection). Cell type and time point are not known. This chain joins TRBV2 and TRBJ2-5; 8 bases agree with TRBD1. Sequenced input: PBMCs or a T cell subset sorted from them (not recorded which). This CDR3 reads CASSADRGGETQYF. The CDR3 bases are TGTGCCAGCAGCGCTGACAGGGGAGGAGAGACCCAGTACTTC.